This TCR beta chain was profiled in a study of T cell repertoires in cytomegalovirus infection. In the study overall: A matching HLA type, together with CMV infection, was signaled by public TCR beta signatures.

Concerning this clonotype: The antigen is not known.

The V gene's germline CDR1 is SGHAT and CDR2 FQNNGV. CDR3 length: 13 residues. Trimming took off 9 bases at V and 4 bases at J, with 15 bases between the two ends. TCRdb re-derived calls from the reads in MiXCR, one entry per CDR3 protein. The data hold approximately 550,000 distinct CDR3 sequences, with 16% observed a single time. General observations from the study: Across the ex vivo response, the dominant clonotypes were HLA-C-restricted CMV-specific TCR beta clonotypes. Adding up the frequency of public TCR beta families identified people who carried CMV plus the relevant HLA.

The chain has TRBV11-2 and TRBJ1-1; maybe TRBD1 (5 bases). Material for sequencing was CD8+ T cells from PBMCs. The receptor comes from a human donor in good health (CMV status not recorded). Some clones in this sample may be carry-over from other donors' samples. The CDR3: CASIDRTSTEAFF. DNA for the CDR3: TGTGCCAGTATAGACAGAACGAGCACTGAAGCTTTCTTT.